These T cell receptor beta chains were read from a single sample in a study of blood T cell repertoires in COVID-19. This table comes from immunoSEQ multiplex PCR, and its TCRdb copy is limited to in-frame clones, with some not included. The sample contains about 130,000 clones, approximately 80% of which appear only once. Sequences were obtained from peripheral blood. The source is a man between 65 and 85 years old with acute or convalescent COVID-19. The CDR3 runs from the conserved cysteine through the conserved F or W. The D gene is left open where the match is weak. Rows may omit the clone size; those that give it use once, few, many or a size class.

len,abundance,v_gene,j_gene,d_gene,CDR3nt,CDR3aa
17,.,TRBV28,TRBJ2-3,TRBD2,TGTGCCAGCCAACCTCGGGGCGGGGGGGCCTTCAGAGATACGCAGTATTTT,CASQPRGGGAFRDTQYF
16,.,TRBV6-6,TRBJ1-2,TRBD1,TGTGCCAGCAGTCGACCCCGGGACAGGCTTAACTATGGCTACACCTTC,CASSRPRDRLNYGYTF
13,few,TRBV25-1,TRBJ1-6,.,TGTGCCAGCAGTGAATCGGGGATTTCACCCCTCCACTTT,CASSESGISPLHF
15,few,TRBV2,TRBJ1-6,TRBD1,TGTGCCAGCAGGGGGGACAGGGCTTATAGGTCACCCCTCCACTTT,CASRGDRAYRSPLHF
14,.,TRBV27,TRBJ1-2,.,TGTGCCAGCAGTTCGGGTGCCCTGGCGAATGGCTACACCTTC,CASSSGALANGYTF
16,.,TRBV4-2,TRBJ1-3,TRBD1,TGTGCCAGCAGCCAAGGACAGGGGGCGTCCGGAAACACCATATATTTT,CASSQGQGASGNTIYF
16,.,TRBV24-1,TRBJ2-3,TRBD2,TGTGCCACCAGTGCTGGACTAGCGGGGGCGACAGATACGCAGTATTTT,CATSAGLAGATDTQYF
15,.,TRBV6-6,TRBJ2-3,.,TGTGCCAGCAGTTATTCCTATACAGGGTTTGATACGCAGTATTTT,CASSYSYTGFDTQYF
15,once,TRBV11-2,TRBJ1-3,TRBD1,TGTGCCAGCAGCCCAGGACAGGGGGCTGGAAACACCATATATTTT,CASSPGQGAGNTIYF
14,.,TRBV7-2,TRBJ2-7,.,TGTGCCAGCAGTGCGACCGGGACAACCTACGAGCAGTACTTC,CASSATGTTYEQYF
16,.,TRBV7-3,TRBJ1-5,TRBD1,TGTGCCAGCAGCCCCGGGACAGGGGATAGCAATCAGCCCCAGCATTTT,CASSPGTGDSNQPQHF
15,.,TRBV10-3,TRBJ2-5,TRBD2,TGTGCCATCAGTGCAGGGACTAGCGGAAAAGAGACCCAGTACTTC,CAISAGTSGKETQYF
14,.,TRBV2,TRBJ2-6,.,TGTGCCAGCAGGGACAGCTCTGGGGCCAACGTCCTGACTTTC,CASRDSSGANVLTF
15,.,TRBV19,TRBJ2-7,.,TGTGCCAGTAGTATATCGGACAAGAGCTCCTACGAGCAGTACTTC,CASSISDKSSYEQYF
13,.,TRBV10-2,TRBJ1-2,.,TGCGCCAGCAGTGAACAGGGTCCCCATGGCTACACCTTC,CASSEQGPHGYTF
15,.,TRBV3-1/TRBV3-2,TRBJ1-6,.,TGTGCCAGCAGCCAATTTTGGACAGCGGATTCACCCCTCCACTTT,CASSQFWTADSPLHF
13,few,TRBV5-8,TRBJ1-2,.,TGTGCCAGCAGCTTGGCCGTAAACTATGGCTACACCTTC,CASSLAVNYGYTF
15,.,TRBV3-1/TRBV3-2,TRBJ1-2,.,TGTGCCAGCAGCTACAGCACGGGGTTGGGCTATGGCTACACCTTC,CASSYSTGLGYGYTF
14,.,TRBV28,TRBJ1-5,.,TGTGCCAGCAGTTTTGGGGGGGTGGGTCAGCCCCAGCATTTT,CASSFGGVGQPQHF
14,.,TRBV5-1,TRBJ2-3,TRBD2,TGCGCCACCTCTAGCGGGGGCTCCGGGAATACGCAGTATTTT,CATSSGGSGNTQYF